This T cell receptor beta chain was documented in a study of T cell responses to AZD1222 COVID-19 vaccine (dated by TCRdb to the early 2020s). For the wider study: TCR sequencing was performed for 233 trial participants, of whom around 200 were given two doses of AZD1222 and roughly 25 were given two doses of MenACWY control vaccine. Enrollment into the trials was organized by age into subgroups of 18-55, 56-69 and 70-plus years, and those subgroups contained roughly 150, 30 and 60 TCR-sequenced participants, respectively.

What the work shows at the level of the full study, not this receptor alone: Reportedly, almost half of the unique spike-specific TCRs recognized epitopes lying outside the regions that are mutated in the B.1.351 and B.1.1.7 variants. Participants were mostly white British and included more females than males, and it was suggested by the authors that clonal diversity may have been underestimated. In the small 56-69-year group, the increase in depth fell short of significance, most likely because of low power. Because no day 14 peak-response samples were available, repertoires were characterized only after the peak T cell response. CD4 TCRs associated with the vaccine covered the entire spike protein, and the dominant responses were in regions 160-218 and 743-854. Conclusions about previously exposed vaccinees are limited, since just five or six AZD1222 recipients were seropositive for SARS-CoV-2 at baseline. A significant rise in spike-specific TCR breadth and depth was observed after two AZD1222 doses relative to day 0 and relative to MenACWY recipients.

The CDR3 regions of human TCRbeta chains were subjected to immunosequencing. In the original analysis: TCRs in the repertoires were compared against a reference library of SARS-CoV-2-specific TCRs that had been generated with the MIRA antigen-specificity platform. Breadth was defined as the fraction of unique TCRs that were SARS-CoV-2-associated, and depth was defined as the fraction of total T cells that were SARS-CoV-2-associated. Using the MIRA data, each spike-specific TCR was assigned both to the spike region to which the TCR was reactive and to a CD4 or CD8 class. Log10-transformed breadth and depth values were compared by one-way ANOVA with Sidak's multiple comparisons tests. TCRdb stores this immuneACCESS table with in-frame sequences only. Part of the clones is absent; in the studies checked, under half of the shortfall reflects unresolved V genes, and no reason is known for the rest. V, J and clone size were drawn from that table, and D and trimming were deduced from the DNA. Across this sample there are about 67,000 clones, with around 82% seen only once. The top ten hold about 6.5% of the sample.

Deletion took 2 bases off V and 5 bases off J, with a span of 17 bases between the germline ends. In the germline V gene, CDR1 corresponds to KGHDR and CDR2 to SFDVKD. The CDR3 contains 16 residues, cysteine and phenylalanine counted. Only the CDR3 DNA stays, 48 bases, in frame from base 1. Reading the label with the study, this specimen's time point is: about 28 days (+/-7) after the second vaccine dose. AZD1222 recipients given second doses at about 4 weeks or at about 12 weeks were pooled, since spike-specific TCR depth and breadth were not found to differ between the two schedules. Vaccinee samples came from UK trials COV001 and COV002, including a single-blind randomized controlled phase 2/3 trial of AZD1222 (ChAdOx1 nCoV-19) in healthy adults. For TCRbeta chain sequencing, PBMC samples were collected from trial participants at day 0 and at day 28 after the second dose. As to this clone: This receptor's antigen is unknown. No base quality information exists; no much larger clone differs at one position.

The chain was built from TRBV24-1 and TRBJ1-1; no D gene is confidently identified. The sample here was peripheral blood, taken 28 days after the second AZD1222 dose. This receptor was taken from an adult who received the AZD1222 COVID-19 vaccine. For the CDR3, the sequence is CATSDWGSQVGTEAFF. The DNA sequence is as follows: TGTGCCACCAGTGATTGGGGTAGTCAGGTAGGGACTGAAGCTTTCTTT.